The 23 T cell receptor beta chains presented below share a single source sample, sequenced in a study of post-analysis software for immune sequencing data. Study findings and constraints: Compared with controls, patients had more of about 5 TRBV segments, including TRBV5-6, TRBV5-1 and TRBV20-1.

Antigen specificity for these receptors is unknown. The TCR beta cDNA libraries carried unique molecular identifiers. TCRdb passed the PCR reads through MiXCR, listing each CDR3 protein once. The sample yields 400,000 to 500,000 distinct CDR3 sequences, more than 30% seen once. Sequencing was performed on blood. The receptor source for this set is a girl aged 2-10 years with multiple sclerosis.

V is TRBV20-1 and J is TRBJ1-5, with 7 bases lining up with TRBD1. Trimming took 0 bases from V and 2 from J; bases not matched to a gene: 4. Germline V gene data show CDR1 as DFQATT and CDR2 as SNEGSKA (reference sequence). CDR3 length: 15 amino acids. The CDR3 nucleotides are TGCAGTGCTAGAGATGGAGGGGGCGGCAATCAGCCCCAGCATTTT. It encodes CSARDGGGGNQPQHF.

The V call is TRBV6-2 or TRBV6-3, the J call TRBJ2-3, with 13 bases fitting TRBD2. This CDR3 is built from 16 residues. From germline, CDR1 is MNHEY and CDR2 SVGEGT. Unmatched junction bases numbered 8, after V lost 8 bases and J lost 3 bases. CDR3 coding DNA: TGTGCCAGCCGAGACCTGACTAGCGGGGGGACAGATACGCAGTATTTT. Protein sequence: CASRDLTSGGTDTQYF.

This rearrangement joins TRBV5-4 to TRBJ2-1, with TRBD2 identical over 7 bases. Germline assignment: CDR1 SGHNT and CDR2 YYREEE (reference sequence). CDR3 length equals 16 residues. V shed 4 bases and J 6 bases; nucleotides not matched to a gene: 13. CDR3 in amino acids: CASSQQPLGGTNEQFF. In nucleotides, the CDR3 is TGTGCCAGCAGCCAACAGCCCTTGGGGGGGACCAATGAGCAGTTCTTC.

This rearrangement joins TRBV6-5 to TRBJ2-1, with 12 bases identical to TRBD2. After removal of 6 bases from V and 4 bases from J, the junction contained 4 bases not matched to a gene. Germline V gene lookup returns CDR1 MNHEY and CDR2 SVGAGI. This CDR3 has 15 amino acids. CDR3 bases: TGTGCCAGCAGGAGACTAGCGGGGGCTTACAATGAGCAGTTCTTC. Protein product: CASRRLAGAYNEQFF.

This chain joins TRBV12-3 or TRBV12-4 and TRBJ1-2; D is unresolved. The CDR3 loop spans 15 amino acids. Trimming removed 4 bases at V and 3 bases at J, with 15 bases between. CDR3 sequence: CASSSNPSGYYGYTF. CDR3 nucleotide sequence: TGTGCCAGCAGTTCCAACCCCAGCGGGTACTATGGCTACACCTTC.

This clonotype was seen only a few times. This rearrangement joins TRBV10-3 to TRBJ2-1, with unresolved D. The CDR3 is 14 residues long. In germline, CDR1 is ENHRY, CDR2 SYGVKD. V was pared by 0 bases and J by 5 bases, with 8 bases between. The CDR3 protein is CAISESTSDNEQFF. CDR3 DNA sequence: TGTGCCATCAGTGAGTCGACGAGTGACAATGAGCAGTTCTTC.

The CDR3 sequence: CSVAAGPYEQYF. The CDR3 DNA reads TGCAGCGTTGCGGCAGGGCCCTACGAGCAGTACTTC. The chain combines TRBV29-1 with TRBJ2-7; perhaps TRBD1 as D (5 bases). The CDR3 runs 12 residues. V lost 4 bases and J 2 bases, leaving 9 bases between the germline ends. Per the germline V gene, CDR1 is SQVTM and CDR2 is ANQGSEA.

This clonotype was seen a few times. The chain recombines TRBV19 with TRBJ2-3; the match to TRBD2 covers 10 bases. This CDR3 has 15 amino acids. J gave up 7 bases and V 6 bases, and 10 bases lay outside the gene matches. The germline V gene has CDR1 LNHDA and CDR2 SQIVND (reference sequence). The chain's CDR3 is CASRPLAGTHHTQYF. The CDR3, as DNA: TGTGCCAGTAGACCACTAGCGGGGACCCATCATACGCAGTATTTT.

The chain joins TRBV9 to TRBJ1-6, with a tentative D call TRBD1 (5 bases). V lost 3 bases and J lost 3, with 10 bases in between. The CDR3 consists of 15 residues. CDR1 and CDR2 (germline): SGDLS, YYNGEE. CDR3 in DNA: TGTGCCAGCAGCGACCAGGGTTACTATAATTCACCCCTCCACTTT. Encoded protein: CASSDQGYYNSPLHF.

The chain links TRBV28 to TRBJ2-1; no definite D call. Germline-derived CDR1 and CDR2 are MDHEN and SYDVKM. The CDR3 is 16 residues long. The V end was cut by 6 bases, the J end by 8 bases, with 23 bases between. CDR3 bases: TGTGCCAGCAGGTCGACGGGCCGTCCTCGAACGGATGAGCAGTTCTTC. Protein: CASRSTGRPRTDEQFF.

This clonotype was seen only a few times. The V gene is TRBV6-1, the J gene TRBJ1-4; the D is unclear. This CDR3 spans 15 amino acids. V was shortened by 6 bases and J by 3 bases, with 14 bases between the two germline ends. Per the germline V gene, CDR1 is MNHNS and CDR2 is SASEGT. This CDR3 reads CASSPPAAANEKLFF. CDR3 in DNA: TGTGCCAGCAGCCCCCCGGCAGCCGCTAATGAAAAACTGTTTTTT.

V usage is TRBV20-1 and J usage is TRBJ1-6; 8 positions agree with TRBD1. CDR1 is DFQATT, CDR2 SNEGSKA, per germline (reference sequence). This CDR3 has 18 residues. Trimming at V came to 0 bases and at J to 0 bases, leaving 7 bases not matched to a gene. DNA of the CDR3: TGCAGTGCTAGAGATTGGGACAGGATAAGCTCCTATAATTCACCCCTCCACTTT. Protein sequence: CSARDWDRISSYNSPLHF.

This chain connects TRBV12-3 or TRBV12-4 to TRBJ1-1, with 9 bases that match TRBD1. The CDR3 loop spans 13 amino acids. Trimming at V came to 8 bases and at J to 5 bases, leaving 6 bases not matched to a gene. CDR3 nucleotide sequence: TGTGCCAGCGTCCGGGACAGGGTAACTGAAGCTTTCTTT. As protein: CASVRDRVTEAFF.

This clonotype was recorded a few times. The chain joins TRBV7-3 to TRBJ2-3, with D unresolved. The germline V and J ends were trimmed by 2 bases and 7 bases, with 7 bases remaining between them. The CDR3 is made up of 12 amino acids. Germline V CDR1 and CDR2: SGHTA, FQGTGA. CDR3 coding DNA: TGTGCCAGCAGCTTATACGGCAATACGCAGTATTTT. It yields the protein CASSLYGNTQYF. Filled out from reference TRBV7-3 and TRBJ2-3, the complete variable domain reads GAGVSQTPSNKVTEKGKYVELRCDPISGHTALYWYRQSLGQGPEFLIYFQGTGAADDSGLPNDRFFAVRPEGSVSTLKIQRTERGDSAVYLCASSLYGNTQYFGPGTRLTVL.

Concerning this clonotype itself: A much larger clone differs from this one at a single base, so this may be a read error. CDR3 sequence: CASSYYNEQYF. The CDR3 bases are TGTGCCAGCAGTTACTACAACGAGCAGTACTTC. J is TRBJ2-7 and V is TRBV7-2; D is unresolved. This CDR3 is built from 11 residues. CDR1 SGHTA and CDR2 FQGNSA come from the germline V gene. Trimming pared 6 bases from V and 5 bases from J, leaving 8 bases between. Based on the CDR3 plus reference TRBV7-2 and TRBJ2-7, the full variable domain is GAGVSQSPSNKVTEKGKDVELRCDPISGHTALYWYRQSLGQGLEFLIYFQGNSAPDKSGLPSDRFSAERTGGSVSTLTIQRTQQEDSAVYLCASSYYNEQYFGPGTRLTVT.

This clonotype has just a few counts. The chain uses TRBV6-5 and TRBJ2-1; possibly TRBD2 for D (5 bases). The germline V gene has CDR1 MNHEY and CDR2 SVGAGI. V shed 10 bases and J shed 5 bases, with 18 bases lying between them. This CDR3 has 14 residues. CDR3: CATLNGVGHNEQFF. The CDR3 DNA sequence: TGTGCCACCCTAAACGGGGTAGGCCACAATGAGCAGTTCTTC.

The V gene is TRBV5-1, the J gene TRBJ2-5, with TRBD2 as a possible D gene (6 bases). The J call may be in error: the DNA end matches TRBJ2-7 better. This CDR3 has 15 residues. Germline lookup yields CDR1 SGHRS and CDR2 YFSETQ. CDR3 residues: CASSLAIGSADEQYF. Written as DNA, the CDR3 is TGCGCCAGCAGCTTGGCCATCGGGAGTGCGGACGAGCAGTACTTC.

This rearrangement joins TRBV6-2 or TRBV6-3 to TRBJ2-7; D unclear. The CDR3 is 12 residues long. Germline CDR1 reads MNHEY; CDR2 reads SVGEGT. V was pared by 4 bases and J by 0 bases, with 4 bases between. This CDR3 reads CASSSISYEQYF. The CDR3 bases are TGTGCCAGCAGTTCGATCTCCTACGAGCAGTACTTC.

Comment on this clonotype: A read error may account for a junction end that differs from germline. Here the CDR3 reads CASNLGDRGYLETQYF. In nucleotides, the CDR3 is TGTGCCAGCAACTTGGGGGACAGGGGGTATTTGGAGACCCAGTACTTC. The V and J genes are TRBV5-5 and TRBJ2-5, with TRBD1 matching 11 bases. This CDR3 is 16 amino acids long. Germline CDR1 reads SGHKS; CDR2 reads YYEKEE (reference sequence).

This clonotype has only a few counts. The chain links TRBV10-3 to TRBJ1-1, with a weak D call TRBD1 (6 bases). Germline lookup yields CDR1 ENHRY and CDR2 SYGVKD. Trimming removed 0 bases at V and 1 base at J, with 6 bases between. CDR3 length equals 14 residues. For the CDR3, the DNA is TGTGCCATCAGTGAGTCGACAGGGAACACTGAAGCTTTCTTT. It codes for CAISESTGNTEAFF.

In this sample, this clonotype turned up a few times. The chain employs TRBV20-1 and TRBJ2-1; perhaps TRBD2 as D (6 bases). Germline CDR1 is DFQATT and CDR2 is SNEGSKA (reference sequence). The CDR3 spans 15 residues. The V end was cut by 1 base, the J end by 4 bases, with 14 bases between. The CDR3: CSARGARRGYNEQFF. The CDR3 DNA reads TGCAGTGCTAGAGGGGCTCGGCGGGGTTACAATGAGCAGTTCTTC.

V and J are TRBV12-3 or TRBV12-4 and TRBJ2-7; tentatively, D is TRBD1 or TRBD2 (5 bases each). V was cut by 6 bases and J by 0 bases, with 15 bases left in between. This CDR3 is built from 15 residues. The CDR3 DNA reads as TGTGCCAGCAGAATGCGCAGGGACGGCTCCTACGAGCAGTACTTC. Protein product: CASRMRRDGSYEQYF.

The sample holds a few counts of this clonotype. CDR3 sequence (DNA): TGTGCCAGCAGCTTCCGGGAAGCTGGGGCCAACGTCCTGACTTTC. It yields the protein CASSFREAGANVLTF. This chain joins TRBV7-2 and TRBJ2-6, with D possibly matching TRBD2 (5 bases). The V gene's germline CDR1 is SGHTA and CDR2 FQGNSA. Trimming took off 3 bases at V and 2 bases at J, with 8 bases between the two ends. The CDR3 has 15 amino acids.